The present TCR beta chain was sequenced within a study of blood T cell repertoires in COVID-19. Recruitment covered 25 or so US areas and drew participants whose ages spanned 18 to 89 years. Two negative PCRs, clearance, or symptom resolution characterized the recovered Cohort 3 donors. The data were produced by immunoSEQ multiplex PCR, yet TCRdb's version contains in-frame clones alone and is incomplete. The sample includes fewer than 600,000 clones, approximately 88% of them seen just once. The J segment lost 7 bases and the V segment lost 5 bases, leaving 4 bases of the junction unmatched. CDR3 length equals 12 residues. CDR1 is SEHNR and CDR2 is FQNEAQ in the germline V gene (reference sequence).

Sequences were obtained from PBMCs or T cells enriched from blood (not recorded which). The chain combines TRBV7-9 with TRBJ1-1; 7 bases fit TRBD1. This TCR was sampled from a middle-aged woman who had recovered from COVID-19. The CDR3 sequence is CASSPGQSEAFF. The CDR3 DNA reads as TGTGCCAGCAGCCCGGGACAGAGTGAAGCTTTCTTT. The complete variable domain, with remaining parts taken from reference TRBV7-9 and TRBJ1-1, reads DTGVSQNPRHKITKRGQNVTFRCDPISEHNRLYWYRQTLGQGPEFLTYFQNEAQLEKSRLLSDRFSAERPKGSFSTLEIQRTEQGDSAMYLCASSPGQSEAFFGQGTRLTVV.